This TCR beta chain was retrieved from a study of spatial heterogeneity in lung cancer. Study-level background: Each time, sequencing found more beta-chain sequences than alpha-chain sequences. A strong correlation was found between TCR transcript counts in tumor regions and a T cell module score derived from matched bulk RNA-seq.

Regarding time point: sample taken at primary tumor resection. MiXCR, applied by TCRdb to the 5' RACE reads, yields one record per CDR3 protein. The profile shows some 97,000 distinct CDR3 sequences, 4.4% of them singletons. This clonotype was seen ten or more times. What it binds is unknown. Study-wide results and limits: For expanded intratumoral alpha and beta TCRs, counts tracked tumor mutation counts.

Trimming took 4 bases from V and 4 from J, leaving 9 bases between them. This CDR3 is 13 amino acids long. Germline-derived CDR1 and CDR2 are SGHDT and YYEEEE. The source material was lung tumor tissue, sampled at surgery. This receptor was identified in a male donor with early-stage non-small cell lung cancer. The chain is built from TRBV5-6 and TRBJ2-1, with D unclear. Written as DNA, the CDR3 is TGTGCCAGCAGCCCGGACCAGTACAATGAGCAGTTCTTC. Its translation is CASSPDQYNEQFF.